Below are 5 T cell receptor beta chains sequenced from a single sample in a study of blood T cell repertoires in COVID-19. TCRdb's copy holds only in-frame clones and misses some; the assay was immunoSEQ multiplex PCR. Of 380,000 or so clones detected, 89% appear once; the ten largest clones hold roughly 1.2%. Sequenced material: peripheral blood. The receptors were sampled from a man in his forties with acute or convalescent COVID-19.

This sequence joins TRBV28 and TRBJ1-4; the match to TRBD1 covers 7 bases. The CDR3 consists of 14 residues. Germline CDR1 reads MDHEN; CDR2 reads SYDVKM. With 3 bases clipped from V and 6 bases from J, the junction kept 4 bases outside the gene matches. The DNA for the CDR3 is TGTGCCAGCAGTTTGAGGGACAGCGATGAAAAACTGTTTTTT. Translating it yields CASSLRDSDEKLFF.

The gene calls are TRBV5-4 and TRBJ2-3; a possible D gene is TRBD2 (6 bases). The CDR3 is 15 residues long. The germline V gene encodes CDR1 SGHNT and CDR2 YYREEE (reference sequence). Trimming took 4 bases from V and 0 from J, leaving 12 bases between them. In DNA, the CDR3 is TGTGCCAGCAGCCGATTGCGGGATAGCACAGATACGCAGTATTTT. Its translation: CASSRLRDSTDTQYF.

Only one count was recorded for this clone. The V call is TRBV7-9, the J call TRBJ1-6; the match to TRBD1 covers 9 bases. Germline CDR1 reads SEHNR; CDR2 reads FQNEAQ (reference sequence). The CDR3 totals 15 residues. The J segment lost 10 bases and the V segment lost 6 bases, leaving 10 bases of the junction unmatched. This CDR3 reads CASRSRDRVQSPLHF. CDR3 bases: TGTGCCAGCAGGAGCCGGGACAGGGTACAGTCACCCCTCCACTTT.

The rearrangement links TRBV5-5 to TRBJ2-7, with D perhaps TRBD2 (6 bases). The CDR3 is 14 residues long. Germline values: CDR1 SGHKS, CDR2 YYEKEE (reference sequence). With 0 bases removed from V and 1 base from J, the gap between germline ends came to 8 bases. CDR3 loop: CASSLDGGSYEQYF. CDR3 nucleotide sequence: TGTGCCAGCAGCTTGGACGGGGGATCCTACGAGCAGTACTTC.

In DNA, the CDR3 is TGTGCCAGCAGTTTAACCGGGACAGGGGGCGGCGGGGAGCTGTTTTTT. Residues: CASSLTGTGGGGELFF. V gene TRBV28 combines with J gene TRBJ2-2; 12 positions match TRBD1. The CDR3 sequence is 16 residues long. J was trimmed by 7 bases and V by 2 bases; bases with no gene match: 5. Per the germline V gene, CDR1 is MDHEN and CDR2 is SYDVKM.